This TCR beta chain was sequenced in a study of shared clonotypes between healthy human individuals. General study findings and limits: In the sorted subsets, rarefaction showed sequencing was incomplete despite large depth. Across subsets, estimated richness was generally greater for naive than for memory populations.

The CDR3 sequence is 14 residues long. TCRdb's table, derived via immunoSEQ multiplex PCR, lists solely in-frame clones and lacks some. The top ten hold less than 0.12% of the sample, which has some 630,000 clones, roughly 96% seen once. CD45RO-negative cells were positively selected for CCR7, leaving out terminally differentiated effector memory CD45RA+ cells. Notes on this clone: Its target is unknown.

The receptor comes from a woman in her twenties or thirties in good health. The sample was naive CD8+ T cells sorted from blood. The chain employs TRBV21-1 and TRBJ2-3; the D segment call TRBD2 is taken from the table without a DNA check. TRBV21-1 corresponds to a pseudogene. The CDR3 reads CASSKKEAADTQYF. CDR3 nucleotide sequence: TGTGCCAGCAGCAAAAAAGAGGCGGCAGATACGCAGTATTTT.